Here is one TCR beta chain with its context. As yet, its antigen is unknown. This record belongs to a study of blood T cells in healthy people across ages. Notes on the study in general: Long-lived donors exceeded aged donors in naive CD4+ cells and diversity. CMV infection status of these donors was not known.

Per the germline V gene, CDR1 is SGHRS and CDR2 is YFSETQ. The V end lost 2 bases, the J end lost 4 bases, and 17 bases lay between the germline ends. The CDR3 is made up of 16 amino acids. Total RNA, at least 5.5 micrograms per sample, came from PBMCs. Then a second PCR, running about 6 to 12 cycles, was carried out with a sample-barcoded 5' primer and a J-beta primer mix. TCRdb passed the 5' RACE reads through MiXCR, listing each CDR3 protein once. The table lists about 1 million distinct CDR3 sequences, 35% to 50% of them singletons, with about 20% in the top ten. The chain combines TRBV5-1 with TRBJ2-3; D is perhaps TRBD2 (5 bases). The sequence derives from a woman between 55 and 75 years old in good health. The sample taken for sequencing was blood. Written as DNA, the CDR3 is TGCGCCAGCAGCTTTGAGGGTTCTTATGGGGCAGATACGCAGTATTTT. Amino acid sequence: CASSFEGSYGADTQYF.